This is a list of T cell receptor beta chains from one sample in a study of blood T cell repertoires in COVID-19. Measured with immunoSEQ multiplex PCR; TCRdb has only the in-frame clones, and not every one. The sample includes about 72,000 clones, 70% to 90% of them seen just once. Material for sequencing was peripheral blood. The receptor source for this set is a man aged 65-85 years with active or convalescent COVID-19. Both conserved end residues are part of each CDR3. The D gene is left open where the match is weak. Size is omitted from some rows. Given values are once, few, many or a class for expanded clones.

J,V,size,D,DNA,CDR3
TRBJ2-7,TRBV9,NA,NA,TGTGCCAGCAGCGTAGCTACGGGGGATTCAACCTACGAGCAGTACTTC,CASSVATGDSTYEQYF
TRBJ1-1,TRBV4-1,NA,NA,TGCGCCAGCAGCCAAGCCGGGGGTTTAGCTTTCTTT,CASSQAGGLAFF
TRBJ2-3,TRBV4-1,NA,TRBD1,TGCGCCAGCAGCCCCGGGCGAGCGACAGGGGGCACAGATACGCAGTATTTT,CASSPGRATGGTDTQYF
TRBJ2-7,TRBV28,NA,TRBD2,TGTGCCAGCAGTTTGGTATCTAGCGGGACCTACGAGCAGTACTTC,CASSLVSSGTYEQYF
TRBJ1-2,TRBV18,NA,TRBD1,TGTGCCAGCTCACCAAGGGACAGGGGAGACTATGGCTACACCTTC,CASSPRDRGDYGYTF
TRBJ2-3,TRBV5-1,NA,TRBD1,TGCGCCAGCAGGGCCGGGACAGGGATCACAGATACGCAGTATTTT,CASRAGTGITDTQYF
TRBJ2-5,TRBV10-3,NA,TRBD2,TGTGCCATCAATAGACTAGCGGGAGGGCCAGAGACCCAGTACTTC,CAINRLAGGPETQYF
TRBJ1-4,TRBV3-1/TRBV3-2,NA,TRBD1,TGTGCCAGCAGCCAACCCTCCTTGGGACAGGGGCGCGAAAAACTGTTTTTT,CASSQPSLGQGREKLFF
TRBJ1-6,TRBV7-2,few,NA,TGTGCCAGCAGCTGGGAGGGATTGGGTAATTCACCCCTCCACTTT,CASSWEGLGNSPLHF
TRBJ1-1,TRBV5-6,few,NA,TGTGCCAGCAGCTTGTACCGCCCAAGAGGAGAAGCTTTCTTT,CASSLYRPRGEAFF
TRBJ2-3,TRBV4-3,NA,NA,TGCGCCAGCGGATTGGGGGCTGCAGATACGCAGTATTTT,CASGLGAADTQYF
TRBJ2-1,TRBV11-3,NA,NA,TGTGCCAGCAGCTTAGAGGGCGGGACCTACAATGAGCAGTTCTTC,CASSLEGGTYNEQFF
TRBJ2-7,TRBV2,NA,TRBD1,TGTGCCAGCAGCACCGGGACAGGAGACTACGAGCAGTACTTC,CASSTGTGDYEQYF
TRBJ1-1,TRBV5-1,NA,NA,TGCGCCAGCAGCTTGGTGCAACAGGGAAATCTAGCTTTCTTT,CASSLVQQGNLAFF
TRBJ1-2,TRBV7-9,NA,NA,TGTGCCAGCAGCTTCCCTCAGGTTTTCTATGGCTACACCTTC,CASSFPQVFYGYTF
TRBJ1-3,TRBV9,few,NA,TGTGCCAGCAGCGTAGACACCTCTGGAAACACCATATATTTT,CASSVDTSGNTIYF
TRBJ2-7,TRBV2,NA,TRBD1,TGTGCCGTCCCTTACTTTCGGACAGGCAGCTCCTACGAGCAGTACTTC,CAVPYFRTGSSYEQYF
TRBJ1-5,TRBV27,once,NA,TGTGCCACCCGACAGCTTGATAGCAATCAGCCCCAGCATTTT,CATRQLDSNQPQHF
TRBJ2-2,TRBV11-3,NA,TRBD1,TGTGCCAGCAGCTACGGGACAGGGGGACGTACCGGGGAGCTGTTTTTT,CASSYGTGGRTGELFF
TRBJ1-4,TRBV28,NA,TRBD1,TGTGCCAGCAGTCCATGGACAGGGGTGTACGAAAAACTGTTTTTT,CASSPWTGVYEKLFF
TRBJ2-7,TRBV11-3,once,TRBD1,TGTGCCAGCAGCTTCCAGGGACAGGGCCACGAGCAGTACTTC,CASSFQGQGHEQYF
TRBJ2-1,TRBV6-2/TRBV6-3,NA,NA,TGTGCCAGCAGTTCCACGGGAGCAGGCAATGAGCAGTTCTTC,CASSSTGAGNEQFF
TRBJ2-5,TRBV6-5,few,TRBD2,TGTGCCAGCAGAGCTAGCGGGAACCAAGAGACCCAGTACTTC,CASRASGNQETQYF
TRBJ2-1,TRBV28,NA,TRBD2,TGTGCCAGCAGTTTGTTGGGCGGGAGGGCCAGAACTACCAATGAGCAGTTCTTC,CASSLLGGRARTTNEQFF
TRBJ1-1,TRBV28,NA,NA,TGTGCCAGCAGTAAGGGACACACTGCCGAAGCTTTCTTT,CASSKGHTAEAFF
TRBJ2-2,TRBV7-2,NA,TRBD2,TGTGCCAGCAGCTTCCTAGCGGGAGGCTTCACCGGGGAGCTGTTTTTT,CASSFLAGGFTGELFF
TRBJ2-1,TRBV28,NA,TRBD1,TGTGCCAGCAGTTCAGTGGGGAAGACAGGGGTCAATGAGCAGTTCTTC,CASSSVGKTGVNEQFF
TRBJ2-1,TRBV5-1,once,TRBD1,TGCGCCAGCAGCTTATTGTCGACAGGGGGCGCTGAGCAGTTCTTC,CASSLLSTGGAEQFF
TRBJ2-5,TRBV7-2,NA,TRBD2,TGTGCCAGCAGCTTAGATAGCGGGGTCCAGTACTTC,CASSLDSGVQYF
TRBJ2-5,TRBV19,NA,NA,TGTGCCAGTAGTGTAGGACAGAAAGAGACCCAGTACTTC,CASSVGQKETQYF
TRBJ1-3,TRBV7-9,medium-sized,NA,TGTGCCAGCAGCCCATGGATGGGCGACCGGTCTGGAAACACCATATATTTT,CASSPWMGDRSGNTIYF
TRBJ2-1,TRBV11-2,NA,NA,TGTGCCAGCAGCTCAGACACGGGCTCCTACAATGAGCAGTTCTTC,CASSSDTGSYNEQFF
TRBJ2-3,TRBV7-6,NA,TRBD2,TGTGCCAGCAGCCAGGGACTAGCGGGGGGCACAGATACGCAGTATTTT,CASSQGLAGGTDTQYF
TRBJ2-2,TRBV19,NA,NA,TGTGCCAGTAGTACTAACGAGAACACCGGGGAGCTGTTTTTT,CASSTNENTGELFF
TRBJ1-2,TRBV7-9,once,TRBD1,TGTGCCAGCAGCCCTGGAGGGACAGCGGGAGATAACTATGGCTACACCTTC,CASSPGGTAGDNYGYTF
TRBJ2-1,TRBV18,NA,NA,TGTGCCAGCTCACCCCCTAGCTCCTACAATGAGCAGTTCTTC,CASSPPSSYNEQFF
TRBJ2-1,TRBV4-2,NA,TRBD1,TGTGCCAGCAGCCTCCGACAGGGCGGGAATGAGCAGTTCTTC,CASSLRQGGNEQFF
TRBJ2-5,TRBV15,NA,NA,TGTGCCACCAGCAGAGATGACACTCAAGAGACCCAGTACTTC,CATSRDDTQETQYF
TRBJ1-2,TRBV5-1,once,TRBD1,TGCGCCAGCAGCGCCTGGACAGGGCCCAACTATGGCTACACCTTC,CASSAWTGPNYGYTF
TRBJ1-6,TRBV7-3,few,NA,TGTGCCAGCAGCTTATCCCCGCCAGATAATAATTCACCCCTCCACTTT,CASSLSPPDNNSPLHF
TRBJ2-7,TRBV5-6,NA,NA,TGTGCCAGCAGCTTGGCTGGGGGCGGCGGATACTACGAGCAGTACTTC,CASSLAGGGGYYEQYF
TRBJ1-6,TRBV28,NA,TRBD1,TGTGCCAGCAGTTTTACAGGGGTCTCACCCCTCCACTTT,CASSFTGVSPLHF
TRBJ1-3,TRBV30,few,NA,TGTGCCTGGAGTACCACAGGAGGGGCCATATATTTT,CAWSTTGGAIYF
TRBJ1-2,TRBV4-1,NA,NA,TGCGCCAGCAGCCAAGCCACAGGGCTGACCTACTACACCTTC,CASSQATGLTYYTF
TRBJ1-1,TRBV5-1,NA,TRBD1,TGCGCCAGCGTAGGGCAGGGGGTGAACACTGAAGCTTTCTTT,CASVGQGVNTEAFF
TRBJ2-3,TRBV29-1,NA,NA,TGCAGCGTTGAACCCGACAGGGAGGTCGGCACAGATACGCAGTATTTT,CSVEPDREVGTDTQYF
TRBJ1-1,TRBV28,NA,NA,TGTGCCAGCCGACTAAGGACGGAGAGGAACACTGAAGCTTTCTTT,CASRLRTERNTEAFF
TRBJ2-5,TRBV28,NA,NA,TGTGCCAGCAGTGTTTACCGGGACACCCCCGAAGCCCAGTACTTC,CASSVYRDTPEAQYF
TRBJ2-3,TRBV4-3,NA,NA,TGCGCCAGCAGCCAAGATACTGAGGCAGATACGCAGTATTTT,CASSQDTEADTQYF
TRBJ2-2,TRBV25-1,NA,NA,TGTGCCAGCAGTGAATTGTACAACGCCGGGGAGCTGTTTTTT,CASSELYNAGELFF
TRBJ1-2,TRBV2,NA,NA,TGTGCCAGCAGTGAAGGGGAGGGATTTAACTATGGCTACACCTTC,CASSEGEGFNYGYTF
TRBJ1-1,TRBV11-2,NA,NA,TGTGCCAGCAGCTATTCCAGGGTCCTGGGCACTGAAGCTTTCTTT,CASSYSRVLGTEAFF
TRBJ2-3,TRBV5-1,NA,NA,TGCGCCAGCAGCAGTGGGGGGACAGATACGCAGTATTTT,CASSSGGTDTQYF
TRBJ1-2,TRBV27,NA,TRBD1,TGTGCCAGCAGTTTGAGTATGGGACAGGGGAATAACTATGGCTACACCTTC,CASSLSMGQGNNYGYTF
TRBJ1-2,TRBV10-3,once,NA,TGTGCCATCAGTGAATTTCGCAGGGTGAACTATGGCTACACCTTC,CAISEFRRVNYGYTF
TRBJ1-2,TRBV2,once,NA,TGTGCCAGCATCCCGGAGGTCGCGGGAGGTGGCTACACCTTC,CASIPEVAGGGYTF
TRBJ2-2,TRBV27,NA,NA,TGTGCCAGCAGTTTAGGGCAGGGGCCCGGGGAGCTGTTTTTT,CASSLGQGPGELFF
TRBJ2-7,TRBV2,NA,NA,TGTGCCAGCAGTGTGGGGGGTAGGGGCTACGAGCAGTACTTC,CASSVGGRGYEQYF
TRBJ2-6,TRBV5-5,NA,NA,TGTGCCAGCAGCTTAGGGGAACGGGGGGCCAACGTCCTGACTTTC,CASSLGERGANVLTF
TRBJ2-7,TRBV29-1,NA,NA,TGCAGCGTTGAGGATCCAGGCACCTACGAGCAGTACTTC,CSVEDPGTYEQYF